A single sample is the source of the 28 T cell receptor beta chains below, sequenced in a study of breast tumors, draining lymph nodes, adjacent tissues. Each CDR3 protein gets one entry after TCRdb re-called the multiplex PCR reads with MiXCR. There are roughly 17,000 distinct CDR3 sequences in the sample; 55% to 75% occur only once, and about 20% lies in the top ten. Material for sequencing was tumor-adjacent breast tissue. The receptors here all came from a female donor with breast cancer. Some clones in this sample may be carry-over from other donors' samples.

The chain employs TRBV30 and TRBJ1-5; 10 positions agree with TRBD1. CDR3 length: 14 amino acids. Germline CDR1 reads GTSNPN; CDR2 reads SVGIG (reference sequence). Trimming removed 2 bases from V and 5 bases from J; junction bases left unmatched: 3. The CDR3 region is CAWSRDRGYQPQHF. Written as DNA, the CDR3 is TGTGCCTGGAGTCGGGACAGGGGTTATCAGCCCCAGCATTTT.

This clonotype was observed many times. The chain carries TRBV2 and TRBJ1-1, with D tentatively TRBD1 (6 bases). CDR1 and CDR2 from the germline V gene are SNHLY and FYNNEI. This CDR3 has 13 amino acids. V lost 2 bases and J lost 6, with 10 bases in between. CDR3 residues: CASSEPRTAEAFF. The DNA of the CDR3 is TGTGCCAGCAGTGAACCCAGGACAGCTGAAGCTTTCTTT.

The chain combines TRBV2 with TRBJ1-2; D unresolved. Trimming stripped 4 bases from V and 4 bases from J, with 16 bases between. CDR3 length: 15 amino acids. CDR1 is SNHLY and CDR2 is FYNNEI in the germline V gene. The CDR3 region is CASSGLDRDLYGYTF. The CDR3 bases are TGTGCCAGCAGTGGTCTCGACCGGGATCTCTATGGCTACACCTTC.

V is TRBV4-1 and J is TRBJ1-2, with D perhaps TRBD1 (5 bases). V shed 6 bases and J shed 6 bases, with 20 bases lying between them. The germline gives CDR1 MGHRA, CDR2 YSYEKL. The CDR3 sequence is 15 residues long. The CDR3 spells CASRPRGRGGDGYTF. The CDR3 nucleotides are TGCGCCAGCAGACCTAGGGGTAGGGGCGGTGATGGCTACACCTTC.

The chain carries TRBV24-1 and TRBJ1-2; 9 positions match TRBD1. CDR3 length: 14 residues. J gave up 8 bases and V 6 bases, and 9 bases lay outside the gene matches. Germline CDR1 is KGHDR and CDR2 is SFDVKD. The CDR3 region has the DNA TGTGCCACCAGTAGCGGACAGGGGATCCGGGGCTACACCTTC. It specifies CATSSGQGIRGYTF.

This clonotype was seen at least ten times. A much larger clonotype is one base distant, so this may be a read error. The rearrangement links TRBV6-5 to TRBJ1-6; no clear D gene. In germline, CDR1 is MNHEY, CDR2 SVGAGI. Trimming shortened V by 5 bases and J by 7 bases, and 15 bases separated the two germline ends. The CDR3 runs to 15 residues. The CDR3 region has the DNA TGTGCCAGCAGTCAACGAATGGCCGGCAATTCACCCCTCCACTTT. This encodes CASSQRMAGNSPLHF.

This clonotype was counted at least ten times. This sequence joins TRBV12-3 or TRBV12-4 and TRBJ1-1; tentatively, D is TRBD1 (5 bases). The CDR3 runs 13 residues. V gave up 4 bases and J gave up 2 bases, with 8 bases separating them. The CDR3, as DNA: TGTGCCAGCAGTTCCCAGGGTAACACTGAAGCTTTCTTT. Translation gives CASSSQGNTEAFF.

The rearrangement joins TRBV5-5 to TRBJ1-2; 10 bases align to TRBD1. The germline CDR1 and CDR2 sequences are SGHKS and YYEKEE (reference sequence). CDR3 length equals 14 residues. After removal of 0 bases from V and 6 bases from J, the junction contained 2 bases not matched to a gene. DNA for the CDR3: TGTGCCAGCAGCTTGGGGGGACAGGGGCATGGCTACACCTTC. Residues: CASSLGGQGHGYTF.

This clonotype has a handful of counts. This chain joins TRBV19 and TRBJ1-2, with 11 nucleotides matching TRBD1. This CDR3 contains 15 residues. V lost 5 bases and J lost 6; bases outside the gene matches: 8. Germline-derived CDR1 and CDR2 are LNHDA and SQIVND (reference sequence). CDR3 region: CASSAEGTGGHGYTF. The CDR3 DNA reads TGTGCCAGTAGTGCCGAGGGGACAGGGGGTCATGGCTACACCTTC.

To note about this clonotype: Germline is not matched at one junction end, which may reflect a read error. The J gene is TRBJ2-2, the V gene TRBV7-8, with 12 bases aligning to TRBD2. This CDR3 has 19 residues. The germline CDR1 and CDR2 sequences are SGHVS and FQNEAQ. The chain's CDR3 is CASSRLAGENRAIRRGAVF. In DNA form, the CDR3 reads TGTGCCAGCAGCCGACTAGCGGGGGAGAACAGGGCCATCCGCCGGGGAGCTGTTTTT.

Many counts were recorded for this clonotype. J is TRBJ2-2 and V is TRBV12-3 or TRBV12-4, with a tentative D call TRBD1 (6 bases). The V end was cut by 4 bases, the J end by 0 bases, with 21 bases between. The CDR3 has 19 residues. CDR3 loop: CASSSVVVLGAANTGELFF. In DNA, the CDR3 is TGTGCCAGCAGTTCGGTAGTTGTTTTGGGGGCCGCGAACACCGGGGAGCTGTTTTTT.

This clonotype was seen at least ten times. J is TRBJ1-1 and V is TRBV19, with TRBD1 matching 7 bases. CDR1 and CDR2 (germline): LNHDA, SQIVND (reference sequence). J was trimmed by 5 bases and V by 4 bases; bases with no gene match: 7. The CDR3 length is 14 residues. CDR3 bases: TGTGCCAGTAGTAGACAGGGCTATGATACTGAAGCTTTCTTT. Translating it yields CASSRQGYDTEAFF.

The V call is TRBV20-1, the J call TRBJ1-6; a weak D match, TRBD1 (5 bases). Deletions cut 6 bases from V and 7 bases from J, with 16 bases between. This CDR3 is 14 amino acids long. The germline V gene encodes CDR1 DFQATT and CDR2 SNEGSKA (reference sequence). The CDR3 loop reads CSAPRRDGNSPLHF. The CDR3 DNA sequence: TGCAGTGCCCCTAGGAGGGACGGGAATTCACCCCTCCACTTT.

CDR3: CATSSWQGAWGEQYF. CDR3 bases: TGTGCCACCAGCAGTTGGCAGGGGGCATGGGGGGAGCAGTACTTC. The rearrangement uses TRBV15 and TRBJ2-7; 8 bases line up with TRBD1. The CDR3 is 15 amino acids. Germline values: CDR1 LNHNV, CDR2 YYDKDF (reference sequence). J lost 7 bases, V lost 3 bases, and 11 bases had no gene match.

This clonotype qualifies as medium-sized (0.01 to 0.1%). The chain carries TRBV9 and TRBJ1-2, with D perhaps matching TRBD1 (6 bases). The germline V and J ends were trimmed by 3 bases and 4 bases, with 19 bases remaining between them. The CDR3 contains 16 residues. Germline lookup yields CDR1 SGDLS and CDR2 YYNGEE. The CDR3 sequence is CASSAQTGPLGYGYTF. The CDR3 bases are TGTGCCAGCAGCGCACAGACAGGTCCCCTTGGCTATGGCTACACCTTC.

The CDR3 nucleotides read TGTGCCAGCAGTCGGGGACCTCGATTACCATATGGCTACACCTTC. It translates to CASSRGPRLPYGYTF. V usage is TRBV27 and J usage is TRBJ1-2, with D tentatively TRBD1 (5 bases). The CDR3 is 15 amino acids. Trimming took 5 bases from V and 5 from J, leaving 18 bases between them. CDR1 and CDR2 from the germline V gene are MNHEY and SMNVEV (reference sequence).

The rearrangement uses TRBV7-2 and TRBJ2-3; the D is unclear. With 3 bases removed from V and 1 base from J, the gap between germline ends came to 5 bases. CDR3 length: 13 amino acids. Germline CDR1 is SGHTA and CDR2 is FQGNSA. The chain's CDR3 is CASSFPGTDTQYF. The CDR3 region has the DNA TGTGCCAGCAGCTTCCCCGGCACAGATACGCAGTATTTT.

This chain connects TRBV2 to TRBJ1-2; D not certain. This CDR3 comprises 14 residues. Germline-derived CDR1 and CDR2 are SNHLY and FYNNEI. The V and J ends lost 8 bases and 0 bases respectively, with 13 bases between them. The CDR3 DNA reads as TGTGCCAGCGAAGGAATGAGCACTAACTATGGCTACACCTTC. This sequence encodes CASEGMSTNYGYTF. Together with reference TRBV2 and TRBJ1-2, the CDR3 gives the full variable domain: EPEVTQTPSHQVTQMGQEVILRCVPISNHLYFYWYRQILGQKVEFLVSFYNNEISEKSEIFDDQFSVERPDGSNFTLKIRSTKLEDSAMYFCASEGMSTNYGYTFGSGTRLTVV.

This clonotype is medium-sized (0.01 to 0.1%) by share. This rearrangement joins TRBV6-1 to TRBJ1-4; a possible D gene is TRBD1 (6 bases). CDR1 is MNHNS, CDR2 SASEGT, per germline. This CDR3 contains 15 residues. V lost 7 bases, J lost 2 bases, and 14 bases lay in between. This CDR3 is CASNKQGRTNEKLFF. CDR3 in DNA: TGTGCCAGCAATAAACAGGGTCGGACTAATGAAAAACTGTTTTTT.

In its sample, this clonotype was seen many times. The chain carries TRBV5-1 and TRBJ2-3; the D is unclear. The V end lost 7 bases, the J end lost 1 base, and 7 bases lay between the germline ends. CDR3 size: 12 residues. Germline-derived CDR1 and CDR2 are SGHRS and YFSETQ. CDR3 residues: CASGPGTDTQYF. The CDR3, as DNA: TGCGCCAGCGGACCGGGCACAGATACGCAGTATTTT.

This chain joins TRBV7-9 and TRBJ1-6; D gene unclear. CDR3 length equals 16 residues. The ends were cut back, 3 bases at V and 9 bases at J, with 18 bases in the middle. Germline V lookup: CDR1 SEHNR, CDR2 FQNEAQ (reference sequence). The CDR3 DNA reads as TGTGCCAGCAGCTTGAGTGTGAACACCCGAATTTCACCCCTCCACTTT. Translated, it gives CASSLSVNTRISPLHF.

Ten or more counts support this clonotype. The CDR3 bases are TGTGCCAGCAGGCCACAGGGGAACACCGGGGAGCTGTTTTTT. This codes for CASRPQGNTGELFF. This chain joins TRBV6-4 and TRBJ2-2; D may be TRBD1 (6 bases). Trimming shortened V by 6 bases and J by 1 base, and 9 bases separated the two germline ends. The CDR3 runs to 14 residues. Germline values: CDR1 MRHNA, CDR2 SNTAGT.

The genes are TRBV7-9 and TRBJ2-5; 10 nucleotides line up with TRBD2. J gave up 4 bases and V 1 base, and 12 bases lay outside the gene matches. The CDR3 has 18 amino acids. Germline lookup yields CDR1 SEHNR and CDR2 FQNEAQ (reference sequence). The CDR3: CASSLVWAGSSGGETQYF. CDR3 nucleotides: TGTGCCAGCAGCTTAGTTTGGGCAGGGTCTAGCGGGGGAGAGACCCAGTACTTC.

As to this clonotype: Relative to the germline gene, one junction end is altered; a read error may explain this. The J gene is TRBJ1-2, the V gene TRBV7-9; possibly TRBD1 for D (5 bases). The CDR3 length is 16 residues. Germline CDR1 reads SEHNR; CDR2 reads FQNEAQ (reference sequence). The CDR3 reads CASSQDSIAANYGHTF. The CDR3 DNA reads TGTGCCAGCAGTCAAGACAGCATCGCCGCTAACTATGGCCACACCTTC.

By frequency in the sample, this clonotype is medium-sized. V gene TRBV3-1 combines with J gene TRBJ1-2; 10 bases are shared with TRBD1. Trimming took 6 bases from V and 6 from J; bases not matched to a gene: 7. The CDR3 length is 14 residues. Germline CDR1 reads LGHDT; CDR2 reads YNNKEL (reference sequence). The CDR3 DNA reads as TGTGCCAGCAGGTCCACGGACAGGGGGGATGGCTACACCTTC. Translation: CASRSTDRGDGYTF. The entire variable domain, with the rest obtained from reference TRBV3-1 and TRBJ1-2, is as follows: DTAVSQTPKYLVTQMGNDKSIKCEQNLGHDTMYWYKQDSKKFLKIMFSYNNKELIINETVPNRFSPKSPDKAHLNLHINSLELGDSAVYFCASRSTDRGDGYTFGSGTRLTVV.

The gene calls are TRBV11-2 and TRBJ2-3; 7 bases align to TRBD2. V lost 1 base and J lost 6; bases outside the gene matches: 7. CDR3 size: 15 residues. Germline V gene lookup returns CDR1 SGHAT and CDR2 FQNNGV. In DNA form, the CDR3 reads TGTGCCAGCAGCTTAGTGCTAGCGGCGGCCGATACGCAGTATTTT. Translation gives CASSLVLAAADTQYF.

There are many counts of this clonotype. The CDR3 here is CASSERGPGTQYF. CDR3 bases: TGTGCCAGCAGTGAGAGGGGCCCGGGGACCCAGTACTTC. The chain combines TRBV2 with TRBJ2-5; tentatively, D is TRBD1 or TRBD2 (5 bases each). Germline V gene data show CDR1 as SNHLY and CDR2 as FYNNEI. The V end was cut by 3 bases, the J end by 7 bases, with 12 bases between. CDR3 length: 13 residues.

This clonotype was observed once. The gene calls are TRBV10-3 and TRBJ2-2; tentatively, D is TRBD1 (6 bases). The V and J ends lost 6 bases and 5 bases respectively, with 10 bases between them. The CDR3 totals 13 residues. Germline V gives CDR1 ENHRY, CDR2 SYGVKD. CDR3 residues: CAIRDSATGELFF. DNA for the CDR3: TGTGCCATCAGGGACAGTGCTACCGGGGAGCTGTTTTTT.